These T cell receptor beta chains were read from a single sample in a study of human T cells and chemical hapten exposure. One entry per CDR3 protein, called by TCRdb with MiXCR from the RACE reads. The sample lists 350,000 to 400,000 distinct CDR3 sequences, nearly 6.5% occurring once. Source: whole blood, taken in connection with sensitization to the hapten diphenylcyclopropenone (DPC). These receptors all stem from a woman aged 18-29 years with alopecia areata. Some clones in this sample may be carry-over from other donors' samples. Both conserved end residues are part of each CDR3. A D gene is named only where the DNA matches it firmly. Clone size is stated in some rows and not others, as once, few, many or a class when expanded.

clone size: -; J gene: TRBJ2-7; V gene: TRBV6-2/TRBV6-3; D gene: -; CDR3 DNA: TGTGCCAGCAGAGACCTAGACGAGGGCAGCGACGAGCAGTACTTC; CDR3 protein: CASRDLDEGSDEQYF
clone size: many; J gene: TRBJ1-1; V gene: TRBV5-4; D gene: -; CDR3 DNA: TGTGCCAGCAGCTTGCTCCCGGCAGCGAACACTGAAGCTTTCTTT; CDR3 protein: CASSLLPAANTEAFF
clone size: many; J gene: TRBJ1-4; V gene: TRBV4-3; D gene: -; CDR3 DNA: TGCGCCAGCAGCCCTTCCGTTAGAGATTTAAATGAAAAACTGTTTTTT; CDR3 protein: CASSPSVRDLNEKLFF
clone size: many; J gene: TRBJ1-2; V gene: TRBV4-3; D gene: TRBD1; CDR3 DNA: TGCGCCAGCAGCCAAGAAGGGCAGGGGGCAGGAGGCTACACCTTC; CDR3 protein: CASSQEGQGAGGYTF
clone size: few; J gene: TRBJ1-1; V gene: TRBV9; D gene: TRBD1; CDR3 DNA: TGTGCCAGCAGCTCAGCAGGGGGTGGGGCGAACACTGAAGCTTTCTTT; CDR3 protein: CASSSAGGGANTEAFF
clone size: few; J gene: TRBJ2-3; V gene: TRBV27; D gene: TRBD1; CDR3 DNA: TGTGCCAGCCAGGACAGGGGGCGGGGAGATACGCAGTATTTT; CDR3 protein: CASQDRGRGDTQYF
clone size: -; J gene: TRBJ2-1; V gene: TRBV4-3; D gene: -; CDR3 DNA: TGCGCCAGCAGCCAAGTCCTCAGGGGTGAGCAGTTCTTC; CDR3 protein: CASSQVLRGEQFF
clone size: -; J gene: TRBJ2-7; V gene: TRBV4-3; D gene: -; CDR3 DNA: TGCGCCAGCAGCCAATACAGGGACTACGAGCAGTACTTC; CDR3 protein: CASSQYRDYEQYF
clone size: -; J gene: TRBJ2-3; V gene: TRBV2; D gene: TRBD2; CDR3 DNA: TGTGCCAGCAGAGCGGGGGGGCTGGCAGATACGCAGTATTTT; CDR3 protein: CASRAGGLADTQYF
clone size: -; J gene: TRBJ1-1; V gene: TRBV6-2/TRBV6-3; D gene: -; CDR3 DNA: TGTGCCAGCAGTGAATGGGGGGAAGCTTTCTTT; CDR3 protein: CASSEWGEAFF
clone size: -; J gene: TRBJ1-5; V gene: TRBV15; D gene: -; CDR3 DNA: TGTGCCACCAGCAGAGCGGCGGACCCCAATCAGCCCCAGCATTTT; CDR3 protein: CATSRAADPNQPQHF
clone size: -; J gene: TRBJ2-2; V gene: TRBV6-2/TRBV6-3; D gene: -; CDR3 DNA: TGTGCCAGCAGTTACCATTACACCGGGGAGCTGTTTTTT; CDR3 protein: CASSYHYTGELFF
clone size: -; J gene: TRBJ1-4; V gene: TRBV3-1; D gene: -; CDR3 DNA: TGTGCCAGCAGCCTGAGGGGGTCCGTCGGAAAACTGTTTTTT; CDR3 protein: CASSLRGSVGKLFF
clone size: -; J gene: TRBJ2-7; V gene: TRBV20-1; D gene: -; CDR3 DNA: TGCAGTGCTAGAGGCAACAGGGTTGCCTACGAGCAGTACTTC; CDR3 protein: CSARGNRVAYEQYF
clone size: many; J gene: TRBJ1-1; V gene: TRBV4-3; D gene: -; CDR3 DNA: TGCGCCAGCAGCCAAGGGCCGGGAGATCACACTGAAGCTTTCTTT; CDR3 protein: CASSQGPGDHTEAFF
clone size: medium-sized; J gene: TRBJ2-1; V gene: TRBV4-3; D gene: -; CDR3 DNA: TGCGCCAGCAGCCAAGATGAGGGAGGCCGGGGTTTGGCGGAGTCCTACAATGAGCAGTTCTTC; CDR3 protein: CASSQDEGGRGLAESYNEQFF